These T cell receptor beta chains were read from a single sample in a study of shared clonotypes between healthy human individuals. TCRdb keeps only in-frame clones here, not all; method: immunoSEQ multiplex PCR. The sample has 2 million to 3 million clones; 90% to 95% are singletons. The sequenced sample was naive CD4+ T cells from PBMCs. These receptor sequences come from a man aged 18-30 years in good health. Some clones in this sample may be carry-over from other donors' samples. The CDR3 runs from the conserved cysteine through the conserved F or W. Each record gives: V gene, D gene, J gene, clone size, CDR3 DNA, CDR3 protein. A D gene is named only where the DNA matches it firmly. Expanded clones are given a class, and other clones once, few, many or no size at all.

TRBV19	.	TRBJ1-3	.	TGTGCCAGTAGTACGCAGGCGGCAACTGGAAACACCATATATTTT	CASSTQAATGNTIYF
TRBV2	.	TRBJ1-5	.	TGTGCCAGCAGTGAAGGGGGGGCTCGAGGCAATCAGCCCCAGCATTTT	CASSEGGARGNQPQHF
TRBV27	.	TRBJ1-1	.	TGTGCCAGCAGTCCGGGGCTTGGCACTGAAGCTTTCTTT	CASSPGLGTEAFF
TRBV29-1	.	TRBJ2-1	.	TGCAGCGTTGGAAAGCGGAGCTACAATGAGCAGTTCTTC	CSVGKRSYNEQFF
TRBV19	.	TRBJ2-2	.	TGTGCCAGTAGTATAGGGGTAATCGCACCACTCGGGGAGCTGTTTTTT	CASSIGVIAPLGELFF
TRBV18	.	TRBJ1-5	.	TGTGCCAGCTCACCTTATCTTGAAAACGGCCTCAATCAGCCCCAGCATTTT	CASSPYLENGLNQPQHF
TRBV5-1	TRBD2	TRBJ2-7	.	TGCGCCAGCAGCTTCGCCGGACTAGATCACCGGGAACAGTACTTC	CASSFAGLDHREQYF
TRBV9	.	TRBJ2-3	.	TGTGCCAGCAGCCCTGTACGGGCCGCAGATACGCAGTATTTT	CASSPVRAADTQYF
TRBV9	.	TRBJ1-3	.	TGTGCCAGCAGGAAAACCCCAGTGGGACAACCTGGAAACACCATATATTTT	CASRKTPVGQPGNTIYF
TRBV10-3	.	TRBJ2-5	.	TGTGCCATCAGTGAGACGGGAGAGACCCAGTACTTC	CAISETGETQYF
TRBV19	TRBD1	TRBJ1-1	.	TGTGCCAGTAGTGTGGGGACAGGGTATTACACTGAAGCTTTCTTT	CASSVGTGYYTEAFF
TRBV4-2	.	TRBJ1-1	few	TGTGCCAGCAGCCAAGAACATCGAGGGAACACTGAAGCTTTCTTT	CASSQEHRGNTEAFF
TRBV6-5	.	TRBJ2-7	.	TGTGCCAGCAGTTACCGGCGGGGCTACGAGCAGTACTTC	CASSYRRGYEQYF
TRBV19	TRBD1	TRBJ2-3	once	TGTGCCAGTAGTATGGGACAGGGGGCCACAGATACGCAGTATTTT	CASSMGQGATDTQYF
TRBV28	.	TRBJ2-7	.	TGTGCCAGCAGCCCCGGACCGGACCGGGAGCAGTACTTC	CASSPGPDREQYF
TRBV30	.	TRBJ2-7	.	TGTGCCTGGACGTCCGGGGTCCCGGGGAGCGAGCAGTACTTC	CAWTSGVPGSEQYF
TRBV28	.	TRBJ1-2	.	TGTGCCAGCAGTTTATCGGCCAGGGTCCTTTTAGGGTACACCTTC	CASSLSARVLLGYTF
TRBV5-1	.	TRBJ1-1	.	TGCGCCAGCAGCTCCCCCGGGAGTCCAGGTGGCACTGAAGCTTTCTTT	CASSSPGSPGGTEAFF
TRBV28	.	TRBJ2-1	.	TGTGCCAGCAGTTTGATCCCACCTAATCACAGGGAGCAGTTCTTC	CASSLIPPNHREQFF
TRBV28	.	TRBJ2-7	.	TGTGCCAGCAGTTTAAGGGGCAGGGAGGTACGCGAGCAGTACTTC	CASSLRGREVREQYF
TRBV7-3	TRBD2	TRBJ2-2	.	TGTGCCAGCAGCTTAAGGGCCCGGACTAGCGGGAGCGGCACCGGGGAGCTGTTTTTT	CASSLRARTSGSGTGELFF
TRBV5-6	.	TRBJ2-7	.	TGTGCCAGCAGCATGCTAAGGACTAACTCCTACGAGCAGTACTTC	CASSMLRTNSYEQYF
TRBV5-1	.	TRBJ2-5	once	TGCGCCAGCAGCTTGAGAAGGTTAGAGACCCAGTACTTC	CASSLRRLETQYF
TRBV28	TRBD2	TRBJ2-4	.	TGTGCCAGCAGTTCCGGGGGGGCCAAAAACATTCAGTACTTC	CASSSGGAKNIQYF
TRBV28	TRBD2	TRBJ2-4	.	TGTGCCAGCAGTTCCCCAGGACTAGCGGGAGGGCTAGCCAAAAACATTCAGTACTTC	CASSSPGLAGGLAKNIQYF
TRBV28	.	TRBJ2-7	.	TGTGCCAGCAGTACAATTACAGGGTTTAACGAGCAGTACTTC	CASSTITGFNEQYF
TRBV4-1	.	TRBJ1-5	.	TGCGCCAGCAGCCCCCGGGGATTCAGCCTTGGCAATCAGCCCCAGCATTTT	CASSPRGFSLGNQPQHF
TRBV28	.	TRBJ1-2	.	TGTGCCAGCAGTGCCCGGGGGAACTATGGCTACACCTTC	CASSARGNYGYTF
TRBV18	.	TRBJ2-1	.	TGTGCCAGCTCCCGGGGAAGCCCGTACAATGAGCAGTTCTTC	CASSRGSPYNEQFF
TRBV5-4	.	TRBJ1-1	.	TGTGCCAGCAGCTTGAGCCCTGCAGGGAACACTGAAGCTTTCTTT	CASSLSPAGNTEAFF
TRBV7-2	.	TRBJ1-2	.	TGTGCCAGCAGCCCAGTGAGACATACGGTCTATGGCTACACCTTC	CASSPVRHTVYGYTF
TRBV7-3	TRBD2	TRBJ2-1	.	TGTGCCAGCAGCTCGACTAGCGACAATGAGCAGTTCTTC	CASSSTSDNEQFF
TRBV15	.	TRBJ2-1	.	TGTGCCACCAGCAGAGAGGTGGGGTACAATGAGCAGTTCTTC	CATSREVGYNEQFF
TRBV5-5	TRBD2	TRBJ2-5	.	TGTGCCAGCAGCTTTCGCCTAGCGGGAGCGCCGGGGCAAGAGACCCAGTACTTC	CASSFRLAGAPGQETQYF
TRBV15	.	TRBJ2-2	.	TGTGCCACCAGCAGAGGACCCCCGAACACCGGGGAGCTGTTTTTT	CATSRGPPNTGELFF
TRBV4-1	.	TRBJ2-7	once	TGCGCCAGCAGCCAAGATCCGGGCAGGTCCTACGAGCAGTACTTC	CASSQDPGRSYEQYF
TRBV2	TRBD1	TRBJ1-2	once	TGTGCCAGCAGTCAGGGGGCTTGGGACTATGGCTACACCTTC	CASSQGAWDYGYTF
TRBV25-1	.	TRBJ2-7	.	TGTGCCACCGCGGGTGGCAGGGTTTACGAGCAGTACTTC	CATAGGRVYEQYF
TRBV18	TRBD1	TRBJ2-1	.	TGTGCCAGCTCACCGGTCAGGGGGCCAGACAATGAGCAGTTCTTC	CASSPVRGPDNEQFF
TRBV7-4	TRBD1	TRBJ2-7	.	TGTGCCAGCAGCCCCCGGGACAGGGCCCACGAGCAGTACTTC	CASSPRDRAHEQYF
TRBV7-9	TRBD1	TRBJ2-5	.	TGTGCCAGCAGCATTACGGACAGGGGGCCTTCAGAGACCCAGTACTTC	CASSITDRGPSETQYF
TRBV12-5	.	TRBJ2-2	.	TGTGCTAGTGGTTTGGGGAACATTCCCGGGGAGCTGTTTTTT	CASGLGNIPGELFF
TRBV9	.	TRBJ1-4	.	TGTGCCAGCAGCGTAGGGGGGACCCCTGGGGAAAAACTGTTTTTT	CASSVGGTPGEKLFF
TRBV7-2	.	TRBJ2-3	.	TGTGCCAGCAGCTTAGCCCAAAGAGGCACAGATACGCAGTATTTT	CASSLAQRGTDTQYF
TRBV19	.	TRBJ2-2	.	TGTGCCAGTAGTTTTTCGGGAATCGACACCGGGGAGCTGTTTTTT	CASSFSGIDTGELFF
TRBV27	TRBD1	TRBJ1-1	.	TGTGCCAGCAGTTTATTTCGGGGGACAGTCATGAACACTGAAGCTTTCTTT	CASSLFRGTVMNTEAFF
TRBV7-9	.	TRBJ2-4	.	TGTGCCAGCAGCCAGGACAGTCTAGCCAAAAACATTCAGTACTTC	CASSQDSLAKNIQYF